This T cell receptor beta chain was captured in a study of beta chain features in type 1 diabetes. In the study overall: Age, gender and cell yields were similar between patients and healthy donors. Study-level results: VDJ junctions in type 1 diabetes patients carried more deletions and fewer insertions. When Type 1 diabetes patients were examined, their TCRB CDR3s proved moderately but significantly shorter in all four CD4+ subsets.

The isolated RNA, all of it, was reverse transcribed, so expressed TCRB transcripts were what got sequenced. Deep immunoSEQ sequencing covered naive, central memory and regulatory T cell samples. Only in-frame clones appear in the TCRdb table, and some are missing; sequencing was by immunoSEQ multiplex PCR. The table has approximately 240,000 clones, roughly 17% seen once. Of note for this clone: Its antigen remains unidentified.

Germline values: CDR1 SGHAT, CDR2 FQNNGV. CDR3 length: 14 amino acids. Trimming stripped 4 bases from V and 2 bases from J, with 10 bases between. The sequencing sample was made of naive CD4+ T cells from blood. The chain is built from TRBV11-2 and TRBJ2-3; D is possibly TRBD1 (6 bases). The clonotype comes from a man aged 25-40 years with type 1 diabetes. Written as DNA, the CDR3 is TGTGCCAGCAGCTACAGGGTCGCCACAGATACGCAGTATTTT. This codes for CASSYRVATDTQYF.